A selection of T cell receptor beta chains follows, all from one sample in a study of CD8 T cells in ankylosing spondylitis. TCRdb ran MiXCR on the 5' RACE reads and lists one entry per CDR3 protein. The sample records roughly 240,000 distinct CDR3 sequences, roughly 32% being singletons. Sequenced input: blood, either unsorted or a sorted T cell fraction (not recorded which). The receptor source for this set is a male donor with ankylosing spondylitis or in good health (not recorded which). CDR3s include the opening cysteine and the closing phenylalanine or tryptophan. Fields, in order: clone size, V gene, J gene, D gene, CDR3 protein, CDR3 DNA. The D gene is left open where the match is weak. Not all rows give a size; the values are once, few, many and, for expanded clones, a class.

abundance: .; v_gene: TRBV20-1; j_gene: TRBJ2-7; d_gene: TRBD1; CDR3aa: CSARDRGTSYEQYF; CDR3nt: TGCAGTGCTAGGGACAGGGGGACATCCTACGAGCAGTACTTC
abundance: few; v_gene: TRBV5-6; j_gene: TRBJ1-2; d_gene: .; CDR3aa: CASSLAAAGRDYGYTF; CDR3nt: TGTGCCAGCAGCTTGGCCGCGGCAGGGCGGGACTATGGCTACACCTTC
abundance: .; v_gene: TRBV20-1; j_gene: TRBJ2-5; d_gene: .; CDR3aa: CSASPTTHREETQYF; CDR3nt: TGCAGTGCTAGCCCCACGACACACCGGGAGGAGACCCAGTACTTC
abundance: many; v_gene: TRBV6-1; j_gene: TRBJ1-2; d_gene: .; CDR3aa: CASSDSSNYGYTF; CDR3nt: TGTGCCAGCAGTGACAGCTCTAACTATGGCTACACCTTC
abundance: .; v_gene: TRBV10-3; j_gene: TRBJ1-5; d_gene: .; CDR3aa: CAISAGGGSNQPQHF; CDR3nt: TGTGCCATCAGCGCCGGGGGCGGTAGCAATCAGCCCCAGCATTTT
abundance: few; v_gene: TRBV5-1; j_gene: TRBJ2-5; d_gene: TRBD2; CDR3aa: CASSPELRGTIQETQYF; CDR3nt: TGCGCCAGCAGCCCTGAACTGCGGGGGACGATCCAAGAGACCCAGTACTTC
abundance: .; v_gene: TRBV7-9; j_gene: TRBJ2-7; d_gene: .; CDR3aa: CASSSTQGYEQYF; CDR3nt: TGTGCCAGCAGCTCCACACAGGGCTACGAGCAGTACTTC
abundance: .; v_gene: TRBV5-1; j_gene: TRBJ2-1; d_gene: .; CDR3aa: CASSLGLVEWF; CDR3nt: TGCGCCAGCAGCTTGGGGCTCGTGGAATGGTTC
abundance: few; v_gene: TRBV5-5; j_gene: TRBJ2-1; d_gene: TRBD2; CDR3aa: CASSLNGLGGDEQFF; CDR3nt: TGTGCCAGCAGCTTGAACGGACTAGGTGGGGATGAGCAGTTCTTC
abundance: .; v_gene: TRBV10-3; j_gene: TRBJ2-5; d_gene: TRBD2; CDR3aa: CAISERGLAGETQYF; CDR3nt: TGTGCCATCAGTGAAAGGGGACTAGCTGGGGAGACCCAGTACTTC
abundance: few; v_gene: TRBV9; j_gene: TRBJ2-1; d_gene: TRBD2; CDR3aa: CASSATSGEYNEQFF; CDR3nt: TGTGCCAGCAGCGCCACTAGCGGGGAGTACAATGAGCAGTTCTTC
abundance: few; v_gene: TRBV10-3; j_gene: TRBJ2-5; d_gene: TRBD2; CDR3aa: CAISESTSGEEETQYF; CDR3nt: TGTGCCATCAGTGAGTCGACTAGCGGGGAAGAGGAGACCCAGTACTTC
abundance: .; v_gene: TRBV7-2; j_gene: TRBJ1-5; d_gene: .; CDR3aa: CASSRPGPDQPQHF; CDR3nt: TGTGCCAGCAGTCGACCGGGTCCAGATCAGCCCCAGCATTTT
abundance: few; v_gene: TRBV20-1; j_gene: TRBJ2-3; d_gene: TRBD2; CDR3aa: CSARGTSGGPGDTQYF; CDR3nt: TGCAGTGCTAGGGGGACTAGCGGTGGCCCGGGGGATACGCAGTATTTT
abundance: .; v_gene: TRBV20-1; j_gene: TRBJ2-5; d_gene: .; CDR3aa: CSARQSGTQYF; CDR3nt: TGCAGTGCTAGACAGTCGGGGACCCAGTACTTC
abundance: many; v_gene: TRBV29-1; j_gene: TRBJ2-1; d_gene: TRBD2; CDR3aa: CSVVRLAEVHEQFF; CDR3nt: TGCAGCGTTGTAAGACTAGCGGAAGTCCATGAGCAGTTCTTC
abundance: few; v_gene: TRBV7-2; j_gene: TRBJ2-1; d_gene: TRBD1; CDR3aa: CASSLEQGANEQFF; CDR3nt: TGTGCCAGCAGCTTAGAACAGGGGGCAAATGAGCAGTTCTTC
abundance: few; v_gene: TRBV21-1; j_gene: TRBJ2-7; d_gene: .; CDR3aa: CASSKVHRDYEQYF; CDR3nt: TGTGCCAGCAGCAAAGTACACAGGGACTACGAGCAGTACTTC
abundance: few; v_gene: TRBV29-1; j_gene: TRBJ1-1; d_gene: .; CDR3aa: CSVVGRRDPPNTEAFF; CDR3nt: TGCAGCGTTGTTGGGCGAAGGGACCCACCGAACACTGAAGCTTTCTTT
abundance: .; v_gene: TRBV29-1; j_gene: TRBJ1-2; d_gene: .; CDR3aa: CSVEAVRGSSGYTF; CDR3nt: TGCAGCGTTGAAGCAGTGAGGGGCAGTAGTGGCTACACCTTC
abundance: many; v_gene: TRBV7-2; j_gene: TRBJ2-3; d_gene: .; CDR3aa: CASSFSTDTQYF; CDR3nt: TGTGCCAGCAGCTTCAGCACAGATACGCAGTATTTT
abundance: few; v_gene: TRBV28; j_gene: TRBJ2-7; d_gene: .; CDR3aa: CASSFRGEVYEQYF; CDR3nt: TGTGCCAGCAGTTTTAGGGGCGAGGTTTACGAGCAGTACTTC
abundance: .; v_gene: TRBV15; j_gene: TRBJ2-1; d_gene: .; CDR3aa: CATSRDAGYNEQFF; CDR3nt: TGTGCCACCAGCAGAGATGCTGGCTACAATGAGCAGTTCTTC
abundance: few; v_gene: TRBV20-1; j_gene: TRBJ1-1; d_gene: TRBD1; CDR3aa: CSARSIDRDTEAFF; CDR3nt: TGCAGTGCTAGATCCATCGACAGGGATACTGAAGCTTTCTTT
abundance: few; v_gene: TRBV7-9; j_gene: TRBJ1-1; d_gene: .; CDR3aa: CASSLIAGVTEAFF; CDR3nt: TGTGCCAGCAGCTTGATAGCAGGGGTCACTGAAGCTTTCTTT
abundance: once; v_gene: TRBV5-1; j_gene: TRBJ1-2; d_gene: .; CDR3aa: CASSFTPTDHGYTF; CDR3nt: TGCGCCAGCAGCTTTACCCCGACGGACCATGGCTACACCTTC
abundance: few; v_gene: TRBV29-1; j_gene: TRBJ2-5; d_gene: .; CDR3aa: CSAWDKRETQYF; CDR3nt: TGCAGCGCCTGGGACAAGAGGGAGACCCAGTACTTC
abundance: .; v_gene: TRBV29-1; j_gene: TRBJ2-5; d_gene: .; CDR3aa: CSVGSQGYETQYF; CDR3nt: TGCAGCGTTGGATCCCAAGGTTATGAGACCCAGTACTTC
abundance: few; v_gene: TRBV12-3/TRBV12-4; j_gene: TRBJ2-5; d_gene: .; CDR3aa: CASSGTGLTQYF; CDR3nt: TGTGCCAGCAGTGGAACAGGGCTGACCCAGTACTTC
abundance: .; v_gene: TRBV6-1; j_gene: TRBJ2-7; d_gene: .; CDR3aa: CASTTTGTSHEQYF; CDR3nt: TGTGCCAGCACGACTACCGGGACCTCCCACGAGCAGTACTTC
abundance: .; v_gene: TRBV20-1; j_gene: TRBJ1-2; d_gene: TRBD1; CDR3aa: CSARDRDSYGYTF; CDR3nt: TGCAGTGCTAGAGATCGGGACAGCTATGGCTACACCTTC
abundance: .; v_gene: TRBV7-2; j_gene: TRBJ2-3; d_gene: .; CDR3aa: CASSLAGGHDTDTQYF; CDR3nt: TGTGCCAGCAGCTTAGCGGGGGGGCATGACACAGATACGCAGTATTTT